This TCR beta chain originates from a study of T-cell reconstitution after alpha-beta-depleted transplantation in children. Unique molecular identifiers were used to barcode this TCRbeta library. MiXCR was run by TCRdb on the PCR reads, yielding one entry per CDR3 protein. The sample shows fewer than 750,000 distinct CDR3 sequences, roughly 24% of them seen only once. This clonotype occurred a few times. Its antigen is still unknown. Whole-study findings and limits: Fresh T-cell production supplied most of the T-cell counts and diversity seen one year after transplant. For some patients, TCRbeta diversity was high at day 60 because of recipient T cells and thymic progenitors that survived. At around two months after transplant, the alpha-beta T cells were reportedly derived from several hundred expanded clones that came from non-depleted graft cells.

V was pared by 5 bases and J by 5 bases, with 7 bases of the junction left unmatched. There are 15 residues in the CDR3. Germline V lookup: CDR1 SGHTA, CDR2 FQGNSA. The rearrangement links TRBV7-2 to TRBJ2-1; 9 nucleotides match TRBD1. The specimen was PBMCs, mostly from graft donor cells, collected 360 days after TCRalphabeta/CD19-depleted stem cell transplant. This receptor was taken from a boy in the first two years of life who had a stem cell transplant for acute myeloid leukemia, so the T cells may come from the graft donor. The CDR3 nucleotides are TGTGCCAGCAGCCAGGCAACAGGGGGCAACAATGAGCAGTTCTTC. Translation: CASSQATGGNNEQFF.